The rows below give T cell receptor beta chains drawn from one sample of a study of Graves' ophthalmopathy and Graves' hyperthyroidism. TCRdb re-called the multiplex PCR reads through MiXCR, storing one row per CDR3 protein. In the table there are around 1.1 million distinct CDR3 sequences, less than 45% of which are singletons. Sequencing input: peripheral blood or thyroid tissue (not recorded which). The receptors shown here come from an adult man with Graves' hyperthyroidism. The conserved cysteine and the conserved F or W are not part of the CDR3 here. Clone size is given for some rows only: seen once, a few or many times, or a class if the clone is expanded.

size,J,V,CDR3
many,TRBJ1-1,TRBV7-9,ASSLASSDIRAEAF
-,TRBJ1-4,TRBV4-3,ASSRAGQLNEKLF
-,TRBJ2-7,TRBV5-4,ASSFGQGGVYEQY
many,TRBJ1-1,TRBV2,ASRETGGNTEAF
many,TRBJ1-2,TRBV20-1,SAREAGLGT
-,TRBJ1-2,TRBV12-3/TRBV12-4,ASSVGQMRDGYA
many,TRBJ1-6,TRBV6-6,ASSSQGELSPLH
-,TRBJ1-2,TRBV29-1,SVLYLDRGVGYT
-,TRBJ2-7,TRBV20-1,SAIAGASYEQY
many,TRBJ2-5,TRBV20-1,SARETQQVRTQY
many,TRBJ2-7,TRBV7-9,ASSLMGLGNEQY
-,TRBJ1-5,TRBV19,VNSIGVQPQH
-,TRBJ1-4,TRBV11-2,ASSSFRATNEKLF
many,TRBJ1-6,TRBV15,ATSREQLNSPLH
-,TRBJ1-6,TRBV7-6,ASSMTSGTGSPLH
-,TRBJ1-1,TRBV7-6,ASSLALAAPVPEAF
-,TRBJ1-6,TRBV7-8,ASSRDRGKSPLH
-,TRBJ1-1,TRBV7-2,ASSKAAGQNTEAF
many,TRBJ2-7,TRBV12-3/TRBV12-4,ASSLDPAYEQY
few,TRBJ2-7,TRBV19,ASSGRTYSYEQY
-,TRBJ2-6,TRBV7-9,ASRATGGDALT
-,TRBJ1-1,TRBV3-2,ASSQGSIPKEGTEAF
many,TRBJ2-5,TRBV20-1,SASSRAETQY
once,TRBJ2-5,TRBV19,ASKWWETQY
many,TRBJ1-6,TRBV20-1,SASSGRGDSPLH
many,TRBJ1-2,TRBV15,ATSRARQSGNYGYT
few,TRBJ2-3,TRBV29-1,SVSGNTDTQY
-,TRBJ2-2,TRBV13,ASSLGDGIPLNTGELF
many,TRBJ1-5,TRBV9,ASSVAADSNQPQH
-,TRBJ2-5,TRBV2,ASSPTDRGASGY
many,TRBJ1-1,TRBV19,ASSIGGLEGTEAF
few,TRBJ1-1,TRBV29-1,SVEDRG
-,TRBJ2-5,TRBV6-5,ASSYSNTGGAKTQY
many,TRBJ2-7,TRBV25-1,ASSDWASGRVSYEQY
-,TRBJ1-6,TRBV19,ASSADLSALH
few,TRBJ1-2,TRBV9,ASSHPGRAGRHT
-,TRBJ1-5,TRBV2,ASSGSGSYSNQPQH
-,TRBJ1-2,TRBV6-5,ASSPIRLGEGYGYT
few,TRBJ2-7,TRBV10-3,ASSETGRTYEQY
-,TRBJ1-5,TRBV20-1,SARATGTFSQPQH
-,-,TRBV27,ASRHDRELF
-,TRBJ2-7,TRBV7-6,ASSLPGLAGAYEQY
many,TRBJ1-2,TRBV29-1,SVEGWVGYT
-,TRBJ1-1,TRBV10-3,ASSARVRATEAF
-,TRBJ1-2,TRBV6-1,ASKQGVYYGYT
-,TRBJ2-2,TRBV2,ASSVRGGVGELF
-,TRBJ2-5,TRBV29-1,SAAQGAGETQY
many,TRBJ2-7,TRBV19,ASSIDRLGAEQY
-,TRBJ2-7,TRBV29-1,SIEGLRYEQY